The 29 T cell receptor beta chains given below trace back to one sample, sequenced in a study of blood T cell repertoires in COVID-19. The repertoire was sequenced with immunoSEQ multiplex PCR; TCRdb's copy has only in-frame clones and lacks some. The sample holds more than 120,000 clones, about 80% seen once. Sequencing was performed on PBMCs or T cells enriched from blood (not recorded which). The receptors originated from a man between 50 and 59 years old in a cohort exposed to, infected with or recovered from COVID-19 (not recorded which).

This sequence joins TRBV6-5 and TRBJ1-4, with D tentatively TRBD1 (5 bases). The CDR3 runs 12 residues. CDR1 is MNHEY, CDR2 SVGAGI, per germline. Trimming pared 2 bases from V and 11 bases from J, leaving 9 bases between. The CDR3 reads CASSYDGGKLFF. The CDR3 nucleotides are TGTGCCAGCAGTTACGACGGGGGGAAACTGTTTTTT.

This clone occurred once. CDR3 bases: TGTGCCAGCGGGTCAGGCGAGCAGTACTTC. As protein: CASGSGEQYF. The chain has TRBV6-6 and TRBJ2-7; D not certain. The germline V gene has CDR1 MNHNY and CDR2 SVGAGI (reference sequence). The CDR3 sequence is 10 residues long. V was cut by 8 bases and J by 6 bases, with 8 bases left in between.

This clone was counted between two and nine times. The gene calls are TRBV5-1 and TRBJ1-2; possibly TRBD1 for D (5 bases). This CDR3 region has 12 residues. Trimming took off 1 base at V and 7 bases at J, with 8 bases between the two ends. In germline, CDR1 is SGHRS, CDR2 YFSETQ. The CDR3 nucleotides are TGCGCCAGCAGCTTGCAGGGTAGTGGCTACACCTTC. This encodes CASSLQGSGYTF.

Details on this clone: The sample carries other DNA sequences with the same CDR3. This rearrangement joins TRBV5-1 to TRBJ1-1, with 11 bases fitting TRBD1. The CDR3 runs 15 residues. Germline assignment: CDR1 SGHRS and CDR2 YFSETQ. V shed 4 bases and J 2 bases; nucleotides not matched to a gene: 4. DNA of the CDR3: TGCGCCAGCAGCCTACGGACAGGGGGCAACACTGAAGCTTTCTTT. Translated, it gives CASSLRTGGNTEAFF.

J is TRBJ1-2 and V is TRBV30; weak D call: TRBD1 (5 bases). V shed 3 bases and J shed 6 bases, with 17 bases lying between them. The CDR3 is 14 amino acids. Germline V gives CDR1 GTSNPN, CDR2 SVGIG (reference sequence). CDR3 in amino acids: CAWSPGVRGHGYTF. The CDR3 nucleotides read TGTGCCTGGAGCCCGGGAGTGAGGGGCCATGGCTACACCTTC.

J is TRBJ1-5 and V is TRBV19; 10 bases align to TRBD1. The CDR3 length is 13 residues. V was clipped by 6 bases and J by 9 bases; unmatched bases: 5. Germline values: CDR1 LNHDA, CDR2 SQIVND (reference sequence). CDR3 residues: CASRGTGEWPQHF. Here the CDR3 DNA reads TGTGCCAGTAGGGGGACAGGGGAATGGCCCCAGCATTTT.

This clone has only one observation. In DNA form, the CDR3 reads TGTGCCTGTCATCCCACTGAAGCTTTCTTT. This sequence encodes CACHPTEAFF. This chain joins TRBV30 and TRBJ1-1; the D is unclear. V lost 6 bases, J lost 4 bases, and 6 bases lay in between. Germline V gives CDR1 GTSNPN, CDR2 SVGIG (reference sequence). This CDR3 spans 10 amino acids.

As for this clone: Germline is not matched at one junction end, which may reflect a read error. V gene TRBV3-1 (or the pseudogene TRBV3-2) combines with J gene TRBJ1-2; no reliable D call. The CDR3 extends over 11 amino acids. The germline V gene has CDR1 LGHDT and CDR2 YNNKEL (reference sequence). For the CDR3, the DNA is TGTGCCAGCAGCCAAGGGAGGAGGCCCTATTTC. Its translation is CASSQGRRPYF.

The CDR3 reads CASIRDGSEAFF. For the CDR3, the DNA is TGTGCCAGCATCCGCGACGGGTCAGAAGCTTTCTTT. The chain combines TRBV11-2 with TRBJ1-1, with D hard to call. V dropped 7 bases and J dropped 8 bases, with 14 bases sitting between them. The CDR3 runs to 12 residues. Germline-derived CDR1 and CDR2 are SGHAT and FQNNGV.

A few counts support this clone. The chain has TRBV4-2 and TRBJ1-1; 9 bases agree with TRBD1. Germline assignment: CDR1 LGHNA and CDR2 YNFKEQ. V shed 6 bases, J shed 4 bases, and the junction held 9 bases outside the gene matches. The CDR3 spans 15 residues. The CDR3 nucleotides are TGTGCCAGCAGACTTGCCGGGACAGGGATCACTGAAGCTTTCTTT. This gives the protein CASRLAGTGITEAFF.

This sequence joins TRBV19 and TRBJ1-1; 9 bases are shared with TRBD1. V gave up 6 bases and J gave up 1 base; unmatched junction bases: 6. The CDR3 totals 15 residues. The germline CDR1 and CDR2 sequences are LNHDA and SQIVND (reference sequence). CDR3: CASRGTGSTNTEAFF. CDR3 DNA sequence: TGTGCCAGTAGAGGGACAGGGTCTACGAACACTGAAGCTTTCTTT.

V is TRBV4-1 and J is TRBJ2-7; perhaps TRBD2 as D (5 bases). V was pared by 0 bases and J by 4 bases, with 7 bases between. CDR1 and CDR2 (germline): MGHRA, YSYEKL. The CDR3 totals 13 residues. CDR3 in amino acids: CASSQDGGYEQYF. The CDR3 DNA reads as TGCGCCAGCAGCCAAGATGGAGGTTACGAGCAGTACTTC.

The V call is TRBV30, the J call TRBJ1-1; TRBD1 agrees at 7 bases. This CDR3 is built from 12 residues. The germline V gene has CDR1 GTSNPN and CDR2 SVGIG (reference sequence). The V gene end was trimmed by 5 bases and the J gene end by 5 bases; junction bases not matched to a gene: 5. This chain's CDR3 is CAWDRESTEAFF. The CDR3, as DNA: TGTGCCTGGGACAGGGAATCGACTGAAGCTTTCTTT.

The chain couples TRBV3-1 (or the pseudogene TRBV3-2) to TRBJ1-2, with D perhaps TRBD1 (5 bases). V lost 1 base and J 7 bases, leaving 16 bases between the germline ends. Germline lookup yields CDR1 LGHDT and CDR2 YNNKEL (reference sequence). This CDR3 comprises 15 residues. The CDR3 DNA reads TGTGCCAGCAGCCAAGTCCCAACAGGAGTCGGTGGCTACACCTTC. Encoded protein: CASSQVPTGVGGYTF.

This rearrangement joins TRBV3-1 (or the pseudogene TRBV3-2) to TRBJ2-7, with D maybe TRBD1 (5 bases). The CDR3 has 14 residues. Trimming took 5 bases from V and 0 from J, leaving 11 bases between them. CDR1 is LGHDT and CDR2 is YNNKEL in the germline V gene (reference sequence). The CDR3 region has the DNA TGTGCCAGCAGCTTAAAAGGGGCCTCCTACGAGCAGTACTTC. This codes for CASSLKGASYEQYF.

This clone has only one observation. The chain is built from TRBV4-3 and TRBJ1-1; possibly TRBD1 for D (5 bases). The V end lost 3 bases, the J end lost 4 bases, and 21 bases lay between the germline ends. In germline, CDR1 is LGHNA, CDR2 YSLEER. The CDR3 is 17 residues long. The CDR3 DNA is TGCGCCAGCAGCCAGGATGGGACTCCTGAGGGTAGCACTGAAGCTTTCTTT. Amino acid sequence: CASSQDGTPEGSTEAFF.

The rearrangement joins TRBV19 to TRBJ1-5, with D unclear. The CDR3 has 13 amino acids. V gave up 3 bases and J gave up 6 bases, with 9 bases separating them. Germline V gene data show CDR1 as LNHDA and CDR2 as SQIVND (reference sequence). Here the CDR3 DNA reads TGTGCCAGTAGTATCGGTGTTGCTCAGCCCCAGCATTTT. Translating it yields CASSIGVAQPQHF.

J is TRBJ1-4 and V is TRBV3-1 (or the pseudogene TRBV3-2); D possibly corresponds to TRBD1 (5 bases). The CDR3 runs to 13 residues. The V gene lost 3 bases and the J gene lost 7 bases, with 9 bases spanning the gap. Germline lookup yields CDR1 LGHDT and CDR2 YNNKEL (reference sequence). DNA of the CDR3: TGTGCCAGCAGCCAGCAGGGTGGTGAAAAACTGTTTTTT. This sequence encodes CASSQQGGEKLFF.

J is TRBJ1-6 and V is TRBV30, with D maybe TRBD1 (5 bases). CDR1 and CDR2 from the germline V gene are GTSNPN and SVGIG (reference sequence). Trimming took off 0 bases at V and 6 bases at J, with 9 bases between the two ends. The length of the CDR3 is 14 residues. The CDR3 DNA sequence: TGTGCCTGGAGTGTACGGGGGGGTAATTCACCCCTCCACTTT. It yields the protein CAWSVRGGNSPLHF.

In DNA form, the CDR3 reads TGTGCCAGCAGCGAAGGGGCAGCTAATCAGCCCCAGCATTTT. It specifies CASSEGAANQPQHF. This chain joins TRBV3-1 (or the pseudogene TRBV3-2) and TRBJ1-5; possible D gene TRBD1, 5 bases. The V gene lost 5 bases and the J gene lost 4 bases, with 12 bases spanning the gap. The CDR3 length is 14 residues. CDR1 is LGHDT, CDR2 YNNKEL, per germline (reference sequence).

In its sample, this clone was seen once. The gene calls are TRBV19 and TRBJ2-1; 9 positions agree with TRBD2. The junction had 11 bases not matched to a gene; V was cut back by 5 bases and J by 9 bases. Per the germline V gene, CDR1 is LNHDA and CDR2 is SQIVND (reference sequence). The CDR3 runs to 15 residues. For the CDR3, the DNA is TGTGCCAGTAGTTCTTTAGCGGGAGCGTTGACTGAGCAGTTCTTC. Its protein product is CASSSLAGALTEQFF.

The V gene is TRBV7-9, the J gene TRBJ2-5; 9 bases agree with TRBD1. Trimming removed 5 bases from V and 0 bases from J; junction bases left unmatched: 4. This CDR3 is built from 15 residues. Germline CDR1 is SEHNR and CDR2 is FQNEAQ (reference sequence). The CDR3: CASSHGQGYQETQYF. CDR3 coding DNA: TGTGCCAGCAGCCACGGACAGGGGTACCAAGAGACCCAGTACTTC.

Comments on this clone: Other DNA sequences within the sample encode an identical CDR3. V is TRBV11-3 and J is TRBJ2-4; no definite D call. Germline V gene sequence: CDR1 SGHNT, CDR2 YENEEA. The V end was cut by 1 base, the J end by 3 bases, with 4 bases between. This CDR3 has 13 amino acids. The CDR3 region is CASSLGGKNIQYF. The DNA for the CDR3 is TGTGCCAGCAGCTTAGGCGGCAAAAACATTCAGTACTTC.

J is TRBJ2-5 and V is TRBV4-3; D unresolved. Deletions cut 0 bases from V and 4 bases from J, with 6 bases between. Germline V lookup: CDR1 LGHNA, CDR2 YSLEER. This CDR3 contains 13 residues. The DNA for the CDR3 is TGCGCCAGCAGCCAAGATAACAGAGAGACCCAGTACTTC. Protein product: CASSQDNRETQYF.

The rearrangement uses TRBV9 and TRBJ2-7, with TRBD2 matching over 11 bases. The CDR3 runs to 17 residues. The V and J ends lost 3 bases and 1 base, in that order; junction bases with no gene match: 9. The germline CDR1 and CDR2 sequences are SGDLS and YYNGEE. CDR3 protein: CASSGPTGTSGSYEQYF. For the CDR3, the DNA is TGTGCCAGCAGCGGACCCACCGGGACTAGCGGATCCTACGAGCAGTACTTC.

This chain's CDR3 is CASSLRGGEAFF. The CDR3 nucleotides are TGTGCCAGCAGCTTGCGTGGCGGTGAAGCTTTCTTT. V gene TRBV5-6 combines with J gene TRBJ1-1, with D unresolved. Per the germline V gene, CDR1 is SGHDT and CDR2 is YYEEEE. V was cut by 1 base and J by 7 bases, with 8 bases left in between. The CDR3 length is 12 residues. Filled out from reference TRBV5-6 and TRBJ1-1, the complete variable domain reads DAGVTQSPTHLIKTRGQQVTLRCSPKSGHDTVSWYQQALGQGPQFIFQYYEEEERQRGNFPDRFSGHQFPNYSSELNVNALLLGDSALYLCASSLRGGEAFFGQGTRLTVV.

This clone was observed a single time. The rearrangement uses TRBV29-1 and TRBJ2-7; 9 nucleotides line up with TRBD1. The germline gives CDR1 SQVTM, CDR2 ANQGSEA. The V and J ends lost 4 bases and 6 bases, in that order; junction bases with no gene match: 16. The CDR3 covers 16 residues. CDR3 in amino acids: CSVGPRIGQGTSEQYF. The CDR3 DNA sequence: TGCAGCGTTGGGCCCAGAATCGGACAGGGGACGAGCGAGCAGTACTTC.

In this sample, this clone turned up a few times. The chain employs TRBV3-1 (or the pseudogene TRBV3-2) and TRBJ1-4; no reliable D call. The germline CDR1 and CDR2 sequences are LGHDT and YNNKEL (reference sequence). There are 13 residues in the CDR3. V was trimmed by 1 base and J by 7 bases, leaving 7 bases between them. This chain's CDR3 is CASSQVSGEKLFF. In nucleotides, the CDR3 is TGTGCCAGCAGCCAAGTATCCGGTGAAAAACTGTTTTTT.

The genes are TRBV12-5 and TRBJ1-1; D unclear. This CDR3 comprises 14 residues. V was trimmed by 7 bases and J by 0 bases, leaving 12 bases between them. CDR1 is LGHNT and CDR2 is FRNRAP in the germline V gene. The CDR3 is CASALTAVNTEAFF. For the CDR3, the DNA is TGTGCTAGTGCCCTTACCGCGGTGAACACTGAAGCTTTCTTT.